This TCR beta chain was sequenced during a study of metastatic and nonmetastatic thyroid tumors. Overall study: Repertoire comparison spanned blood and tumor or nodule tissue of malignant and benign thyroid patients.

Germline V gives CDR1 SGHVS, CDR2 FQNEAQ. This CDR3 region has 18 residues. Unmatched junction bases numbered 11, after V lost 5 bases and J lost 0 bases. There were no patients who had received any treatment before thyroid surgery. This clone was recorded at least ten times. TCRdb used MiXCR to call clones anew from the PCR reads. Of roughly 42,000 clones detected, approximately 20% appear once; the ten largest clones hold roughly 15%. The source of this sequence is a female donor with papillary thyroid cancer or a benign thyroid nodule (not recorded which). Some clones in this sample may be carry-over from other donors' samples. The genes are TRBV7-8 and TRBJ1-2; 11 bases fit TRBD1. Material: tumor tissue. The CDR3: CASSPGTGGRGANYGYTF. The CDR3, as DNA: TGTGCCAGCAGCCCAGGGACAGGGGGACGCGGTGCTAACTATGGCTACACCTTC. Drawing the rest from reference TRBV7-8 and TRBJ1-2, the complete variable domain is GAGVSQSPRYKVAKRGQDVALRCDPISGHVSLFWYQQALGQGPEFLTYFQNEAQLDKSGLPSDRFFAERPEGSVSTLKIQRTQQEDSAVYLCASSPGTGGRGANYGYTFGSGTRLTVV.